The sample holds one count of the clone carrying this T cell receptor (beta chain). The antigen is not known. Germline assignment: CDR1 MDHEN and CDR2 SYDVKM. This CDR3 is built from 16 residues. Trimming removed 2 bases from V and 1 base from J, with 14 bases in between. The data belong to a study of PD-1 blockade in classical Hodgkin lymphoma. Relapses following autologous stem cell transplantation were seen in all patients, with brentuximab vedotin exposure varying. Overall study findings and caveats: The baseline diversity of complete responders showed similarity to that of newly diagnosed patients.

Here immunoSEQ multiplex PCR was the method, and the copy in TCRdb shows in-frame clones only, minus some. The sample lists around 28,000 clones, less than 85% occurring once. The TCR comes from a human donor with classical Hodgkin lymphoma. The gene calls are TRBV28 and TRBJ1-1, with D possibly matching TRBD1 (6 bases). The sequencing used peripheral blood mononuclear cells (PBMCs), collected before the second cycle of nivolumab. The CDR3 region has the DNA TGTGCCAGCAGTTTAGATTTGCTCAGGGGGAACACTGAAGCTTTCTTT. It encodes CASSLDLLRGNTEAFF.